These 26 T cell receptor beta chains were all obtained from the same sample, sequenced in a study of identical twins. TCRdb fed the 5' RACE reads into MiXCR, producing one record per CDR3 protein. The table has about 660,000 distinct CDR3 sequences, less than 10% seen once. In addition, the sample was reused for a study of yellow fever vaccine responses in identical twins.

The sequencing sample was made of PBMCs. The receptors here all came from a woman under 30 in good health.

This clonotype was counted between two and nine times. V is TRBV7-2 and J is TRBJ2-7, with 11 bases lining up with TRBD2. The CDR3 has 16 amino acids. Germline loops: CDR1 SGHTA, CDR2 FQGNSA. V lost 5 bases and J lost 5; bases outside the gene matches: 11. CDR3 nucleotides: TGTGCCAGCAGCCGTCTAGCGGGAGGTCTACCCCACGAGCAGTACTTC. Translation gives CASSRLAGGLPHEQYF.

In DNA form, the CDR3 reads TGTGCCAGCAGTTTGGACACTAGCGCACGCACAGATACGCAGTATTTT. It codes for CASSLDTSARTDTQYF. The genes are TRBV12-3 or TRBV12-4 and TRBJ2-3; 7 positions match TRBD2. The CDR3 runs 16 residues. The J segment lost 1 base and the V segment lost 3 bases, leaving 7 bases of the junction unmatched.

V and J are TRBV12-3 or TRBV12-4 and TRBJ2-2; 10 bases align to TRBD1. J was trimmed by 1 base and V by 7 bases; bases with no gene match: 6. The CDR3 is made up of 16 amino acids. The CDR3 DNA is TGTGCCAGCACCCAAAGGGACAGGGGGAACACCGGGGAGCTGTTTTTT. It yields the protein CASTQRDRGNTGELFF.

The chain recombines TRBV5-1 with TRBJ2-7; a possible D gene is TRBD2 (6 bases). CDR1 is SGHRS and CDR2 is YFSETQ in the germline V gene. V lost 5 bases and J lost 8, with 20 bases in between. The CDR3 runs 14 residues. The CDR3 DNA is TGCGCCAGCAGTCGGTTAGCGGTCTCCTCTAAGCAGTACTTC. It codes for CASSRLAVSSKQYF.

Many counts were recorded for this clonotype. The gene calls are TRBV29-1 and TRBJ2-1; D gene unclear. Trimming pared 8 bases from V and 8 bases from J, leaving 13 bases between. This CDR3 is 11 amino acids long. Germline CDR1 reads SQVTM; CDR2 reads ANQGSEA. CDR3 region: CSPRSGDEQFF. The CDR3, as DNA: TGCAGCCCCCGTTCGGGCGATGAGCAGTTCTTC.

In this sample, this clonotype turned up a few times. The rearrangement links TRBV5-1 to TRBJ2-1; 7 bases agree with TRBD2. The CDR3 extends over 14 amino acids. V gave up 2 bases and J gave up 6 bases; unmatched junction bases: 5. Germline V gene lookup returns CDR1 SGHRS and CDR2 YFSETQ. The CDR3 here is CASSFGREGNEQFF. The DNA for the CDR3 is TGCGCCAGCAGCTTCGGCAGGGAGGGCAATGAGCAGTTCTTC.

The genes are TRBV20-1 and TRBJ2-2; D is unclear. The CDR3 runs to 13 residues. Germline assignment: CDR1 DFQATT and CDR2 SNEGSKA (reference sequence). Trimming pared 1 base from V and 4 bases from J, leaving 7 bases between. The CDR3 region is CSARAGVTGELFF. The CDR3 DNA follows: TGCAGTGCTAGAGCAGGAGTCACCGGGGAGCTGTTTTTT.

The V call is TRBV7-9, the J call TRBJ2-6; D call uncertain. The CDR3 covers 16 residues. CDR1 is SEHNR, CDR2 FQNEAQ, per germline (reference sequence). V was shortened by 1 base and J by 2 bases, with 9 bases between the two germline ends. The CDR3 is CASSLGIGPGANVLTF. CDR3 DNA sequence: TGTGCCAGCAGCTTAGGTATCGGGCCTGGGGCCAACGTCCTGACTTTC.

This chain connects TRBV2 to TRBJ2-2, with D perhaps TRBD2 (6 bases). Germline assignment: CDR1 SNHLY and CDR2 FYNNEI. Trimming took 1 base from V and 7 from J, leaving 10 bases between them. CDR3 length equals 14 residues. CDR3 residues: CASSEEAGGGELFF. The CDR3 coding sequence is TGTGCCAGCAGTGAAGAAGCGGGTGGCGGGGAGCTGTTTTTT.

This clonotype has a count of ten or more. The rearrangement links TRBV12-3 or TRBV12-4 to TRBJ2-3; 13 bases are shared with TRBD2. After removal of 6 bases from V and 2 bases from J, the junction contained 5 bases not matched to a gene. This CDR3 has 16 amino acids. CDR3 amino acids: CASSTSGRGLTDTQYF. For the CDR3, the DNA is TGTGCCAGCAGCACTAGCGGGAGGGGCCTCACAGATACGCAGTATTTT.

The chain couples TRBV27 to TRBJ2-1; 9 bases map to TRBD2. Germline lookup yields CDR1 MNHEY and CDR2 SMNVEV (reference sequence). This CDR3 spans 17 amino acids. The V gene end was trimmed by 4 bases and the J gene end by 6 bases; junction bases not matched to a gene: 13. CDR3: CASSYAWRPSGANEQFF. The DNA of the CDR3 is TGTGCCAGCAGTTACGCATGGCGCCCTAGCGGGGCCAATGAGCAGTTCTTC.

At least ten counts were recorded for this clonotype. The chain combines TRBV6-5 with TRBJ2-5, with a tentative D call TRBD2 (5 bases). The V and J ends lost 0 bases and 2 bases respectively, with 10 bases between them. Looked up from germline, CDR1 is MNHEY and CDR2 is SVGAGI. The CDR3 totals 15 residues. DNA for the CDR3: TGTGCCAGCAGTTACTCCGGGAACAGACAAGAGACCCAGTACTTC. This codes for CASSYSGNRQETQYF.

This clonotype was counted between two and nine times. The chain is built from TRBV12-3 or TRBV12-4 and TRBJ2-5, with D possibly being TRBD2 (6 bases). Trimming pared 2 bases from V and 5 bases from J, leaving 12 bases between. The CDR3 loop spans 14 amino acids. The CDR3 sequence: CASSLRDLRETQYF. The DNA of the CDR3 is TGTGCCAGCAGTTTAAGGGACTTGCGGGAGACCCAGTACTTC.

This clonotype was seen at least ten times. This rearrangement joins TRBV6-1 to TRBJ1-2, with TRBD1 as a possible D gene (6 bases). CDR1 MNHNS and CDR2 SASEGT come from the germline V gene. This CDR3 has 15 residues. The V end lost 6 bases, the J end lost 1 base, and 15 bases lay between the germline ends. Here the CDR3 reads CASRPSGGDNYGYTF. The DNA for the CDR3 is TGTGCCAGCAGGCCCAGCGGGGGCGATAACTATGGCTACACCTTC.

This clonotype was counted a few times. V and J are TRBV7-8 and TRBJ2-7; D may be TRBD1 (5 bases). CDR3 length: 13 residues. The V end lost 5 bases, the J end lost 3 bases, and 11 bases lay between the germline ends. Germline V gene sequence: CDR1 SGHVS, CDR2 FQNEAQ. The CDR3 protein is CASSLKTDYEQYF. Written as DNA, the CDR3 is TGTGCCAGCAGCCTAAAGACAGACTACGAGCAGTACTTC.

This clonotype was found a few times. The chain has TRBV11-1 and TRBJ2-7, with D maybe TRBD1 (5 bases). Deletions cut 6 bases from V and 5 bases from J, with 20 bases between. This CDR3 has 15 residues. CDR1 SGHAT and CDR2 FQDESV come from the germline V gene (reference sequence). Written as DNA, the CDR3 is TGTGCCAGCAGAAGACGAGTGAAGGACAACCACGAGCAGTACTTC. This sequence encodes CASRRRVKDNHEQYF.

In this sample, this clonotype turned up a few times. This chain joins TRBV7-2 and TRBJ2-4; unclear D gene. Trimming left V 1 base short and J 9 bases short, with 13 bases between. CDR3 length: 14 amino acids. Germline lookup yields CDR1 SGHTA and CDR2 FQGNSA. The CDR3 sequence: CASSLVVPKPIQYF. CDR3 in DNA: TGTGCCAGCAGCTTAGTCGTGCCTAAACCCATTCAGTACTTC. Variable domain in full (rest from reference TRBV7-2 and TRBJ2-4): GAGVSQSPSNKVTEKGKDVELRCDPISGHTALYWYRQSLGQGLEFLIYFQGNSAPDKSGLPSDRFSAERTGGSVSTLTIQRTQQEDSAVYLCASSLVVPKPIQYFGAGTRLSVL.

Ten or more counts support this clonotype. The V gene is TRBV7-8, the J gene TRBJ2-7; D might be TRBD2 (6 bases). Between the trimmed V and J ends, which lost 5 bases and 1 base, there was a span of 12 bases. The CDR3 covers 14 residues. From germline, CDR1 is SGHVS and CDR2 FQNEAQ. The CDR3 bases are TGTGCCAGCAGCAGAACCGGGACTTCCTACGAGCAGTACTTC. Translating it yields CASSRTGTSYEQYF.

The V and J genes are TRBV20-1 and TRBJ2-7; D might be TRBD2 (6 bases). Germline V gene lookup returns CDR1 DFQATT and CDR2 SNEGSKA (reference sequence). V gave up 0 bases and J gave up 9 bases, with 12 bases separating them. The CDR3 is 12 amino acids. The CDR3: CSAREDGTGQYF. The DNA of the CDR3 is TGCAGTGCTAGAGAGGACGGGACTGGGCAGTACTTC.

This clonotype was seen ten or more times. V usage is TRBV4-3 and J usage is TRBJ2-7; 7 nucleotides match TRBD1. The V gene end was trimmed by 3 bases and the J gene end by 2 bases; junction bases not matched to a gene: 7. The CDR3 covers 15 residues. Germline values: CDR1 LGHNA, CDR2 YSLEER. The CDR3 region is CASSQGTGATYEQYF. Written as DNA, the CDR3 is TGCGCCAGCAGCCAGGGAACAGGGGCGACCTACGAGCAGTACTTC.

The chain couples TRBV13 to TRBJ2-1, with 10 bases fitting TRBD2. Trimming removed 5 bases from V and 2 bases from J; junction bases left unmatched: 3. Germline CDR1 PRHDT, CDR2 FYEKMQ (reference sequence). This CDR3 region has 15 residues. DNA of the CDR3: TGTGCCAGCAGCCTGAGCGGGAGGGCCTACAATGAGCAGTTCTTC. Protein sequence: CASSLSGRAYNEQFF. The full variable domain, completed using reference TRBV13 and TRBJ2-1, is AAGVIQSPRHLIKEKRETATLKCYPIPRHDTVYWYQQGPGQDPQFLISFYEKMQSDKGSIPDRFSAQQFSDYHSELNMSSLELGDSALYFCASSLSGRAYNEQFFGPGTRLTVL.

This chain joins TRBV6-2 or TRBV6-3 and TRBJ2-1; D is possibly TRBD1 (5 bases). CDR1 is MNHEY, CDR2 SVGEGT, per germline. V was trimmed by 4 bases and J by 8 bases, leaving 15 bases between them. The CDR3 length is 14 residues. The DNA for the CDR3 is TGTGCCAGCAGTTTCCCCAGGGAAGGCGATGAGCAGTTCTTC. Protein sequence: CASSFPREGDEQFF.

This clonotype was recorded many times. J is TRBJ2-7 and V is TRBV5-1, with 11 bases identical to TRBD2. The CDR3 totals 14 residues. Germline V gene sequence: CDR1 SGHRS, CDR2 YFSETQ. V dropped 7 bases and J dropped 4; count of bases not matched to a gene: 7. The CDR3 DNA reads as TGCGCCAGCTCTTCTAGCGGGGGGAAATACGAGCAGTACTTC. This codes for CASSSSGGKYEQYF.

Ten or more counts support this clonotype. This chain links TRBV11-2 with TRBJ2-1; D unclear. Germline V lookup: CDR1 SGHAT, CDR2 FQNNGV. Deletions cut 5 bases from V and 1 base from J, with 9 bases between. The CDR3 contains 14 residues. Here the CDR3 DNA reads TGTGCCAGCAGCCAAGTGAGATCCTACAATGAGCAGTTCTTC. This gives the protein CASSQVRSYNEQFF.

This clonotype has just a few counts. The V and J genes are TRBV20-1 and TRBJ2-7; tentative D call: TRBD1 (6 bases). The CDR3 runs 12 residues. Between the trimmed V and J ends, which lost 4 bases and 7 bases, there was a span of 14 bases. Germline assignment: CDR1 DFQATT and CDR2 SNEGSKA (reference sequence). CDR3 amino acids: CSAKTGKEEQYF. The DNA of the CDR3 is TGCAGTGCTAAGACAGGCAAGGAGGAGCAGTACTTC.

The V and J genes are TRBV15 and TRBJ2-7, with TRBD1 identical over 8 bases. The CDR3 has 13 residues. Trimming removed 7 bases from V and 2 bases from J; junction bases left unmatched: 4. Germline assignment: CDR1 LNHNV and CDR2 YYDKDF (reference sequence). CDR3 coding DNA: TGTGCCACCACAGGGGGCCCGCCCTACGAGCAGTACTTC. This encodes CATTGGPPYEQYF.